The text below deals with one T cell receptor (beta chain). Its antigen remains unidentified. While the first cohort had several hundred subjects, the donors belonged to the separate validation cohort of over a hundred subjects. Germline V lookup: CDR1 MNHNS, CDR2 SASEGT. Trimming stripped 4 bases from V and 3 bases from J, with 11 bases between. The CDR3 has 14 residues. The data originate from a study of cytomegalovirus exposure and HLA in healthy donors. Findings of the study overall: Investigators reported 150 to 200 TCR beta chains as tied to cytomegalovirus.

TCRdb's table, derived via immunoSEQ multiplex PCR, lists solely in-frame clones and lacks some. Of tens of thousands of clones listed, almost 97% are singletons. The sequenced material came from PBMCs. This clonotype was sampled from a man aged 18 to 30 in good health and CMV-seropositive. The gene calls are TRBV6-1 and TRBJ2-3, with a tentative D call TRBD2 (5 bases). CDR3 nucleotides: TGTGCCAGCAGTGTGTTTTCGGGGACAGATACGCAGTATTTT. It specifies CASSVFSGTDTQYF.